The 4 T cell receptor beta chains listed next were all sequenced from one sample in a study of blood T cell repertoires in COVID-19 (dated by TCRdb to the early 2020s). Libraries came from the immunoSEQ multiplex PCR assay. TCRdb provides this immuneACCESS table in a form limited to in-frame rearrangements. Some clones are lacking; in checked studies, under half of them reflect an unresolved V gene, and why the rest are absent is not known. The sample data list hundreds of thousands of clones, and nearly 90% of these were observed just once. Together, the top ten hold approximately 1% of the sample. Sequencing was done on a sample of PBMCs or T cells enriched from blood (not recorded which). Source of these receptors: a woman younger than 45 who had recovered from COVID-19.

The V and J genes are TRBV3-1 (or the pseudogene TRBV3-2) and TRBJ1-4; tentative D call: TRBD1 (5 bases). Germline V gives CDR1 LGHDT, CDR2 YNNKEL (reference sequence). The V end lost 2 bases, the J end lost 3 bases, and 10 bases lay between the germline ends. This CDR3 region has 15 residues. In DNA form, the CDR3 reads TGTGCCAGCAGCCAACAGGGTACAGCTAATGAAAAACTGTTTTTT. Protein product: CASSQQGTANEKLFF.

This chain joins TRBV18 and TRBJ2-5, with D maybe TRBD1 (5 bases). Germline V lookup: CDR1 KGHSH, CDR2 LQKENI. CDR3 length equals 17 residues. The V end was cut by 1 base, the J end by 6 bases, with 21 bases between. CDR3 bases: TGTGCCAGCTCACCACTGCAGGGTTTGGTCGCTCAGAAGACCCAGTACTTC. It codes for CASSPLQGLVAQKTQYF.

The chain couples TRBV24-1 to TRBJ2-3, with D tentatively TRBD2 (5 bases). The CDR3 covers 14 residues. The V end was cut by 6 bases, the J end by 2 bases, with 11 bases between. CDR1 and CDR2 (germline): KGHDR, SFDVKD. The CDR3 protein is CATSLGSATDTQYF. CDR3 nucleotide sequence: TGTGCCACCAGTCTTGGGAGTGCCACAGATACGCAGTATTTT.

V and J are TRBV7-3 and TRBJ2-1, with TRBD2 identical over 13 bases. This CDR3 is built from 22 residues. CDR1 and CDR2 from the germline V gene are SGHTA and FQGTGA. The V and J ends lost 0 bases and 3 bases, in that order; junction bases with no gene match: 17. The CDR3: CASSLTRLAGGGLTKFYNEQFF. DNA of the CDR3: TGTGCCAGCAGCTTAACCAGACTAGCGGGAGGAGGTCTCACTAAATTCTACAATGAGCAGTTCTTC. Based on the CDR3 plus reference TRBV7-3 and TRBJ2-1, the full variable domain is GAGVSQTPSNKVTEKGKYVELRCDPISGHTALYWYRQSLGQGPEFLIYFQGTGAADDSGLPNDRFFAVRPEGSVSTLKIQRTERGDSAVYLCASSLTRLAGGGLTKFYNEQFFGPGTRLTVL.